This record concerns one TCR beta chain sequence. What it recognizes is unknown. These data belong to a study of CD8 T cells in Susac syndrome. Broader study findings: Clonal expansion was not observed in the Susac syndrome CD4+ T cell repertoires.

The CDR3 loop spans 14 amino acids. Trimming took 3 bases from V and 5 from J; bases not matched to a gene: 1. Per the germline V gene, CDR1 is LGHDT and CDR2 is YNNKEL (reference sequence). Reverse transcription of about 0.45 to 1 ug RNA was carried out with random hexamers. The TCR beta CDR3 was amplified by immunoSEQ multiplex PCR across 54 Vbeta, 13 Jbeta. TCRdb passed the immunoSEQ multiplex PCR reads through MiXCR, listing each CDR3 protein once. This sample has some 150,000 distinct CDR3 sequences; around 95% occur once, and the top ten carry 0.15% to 0.2%. The receptor's source is a human donor with Susac syndrome. The sample consisted of CD4+ T cells from PBMCs. The chain is built from TRBV3-1 and TRBJ1-2, with 12 bases lining up with TRBD1. The CDR3 is CASSQGQGAYGYTF. In DNA, the CDR3 is TGTGCCAGCAGCCAGGGACAGGGGGCATATGGCTACACCTTC.